This T cell receptor beta chain was captured in a study of T-cell reconstitution after alpha-beta-depleted transplantation in children. The CDR3 is made up of 16 amino acids. The germline V gene encodes CDR1 LGHDT and CDR2 YNNKEL (reference sequence). V lost 0 bases, J lost 5 bases, and 17 bases lay in between. It was with unique molecular identifiers that the TCRbeta library was prepared. TCRdb used MiXCR to reprocess the PCR reads, holding one entry per CDR3 protein. Of 250,000 to 300,000 distinct CDR3 sequences detected, about a tenth appear once; the ten largest clones hold around 10%. The chain carries TRBV3-1 and TRBJ2-7, with D perhaps assigned TRBD1 or TRBD2 (5 bases each). The TCR comes from a human donor who donated a stem cell graft to a child with SCID. Material: PBMCs from the stem cell graft donor, obtained from the stem cell graft. CDR3 sequence: CASSQEGRIAGNEQYF. The CDR3 region has the DNA TGTGCCAGCAGCCAAGAGGGACGTATAGCCGGGAACGAGCAGTACTTC.